This is a list of T cell receptor beta chains from one sample in a study of naive and memory T cell subsets. MiXCR, applied by TCRdb to the UMI-ligation and nested PCR reads, yields one record per CDR3 protein. The sample contains about 150,000 distinct CDR3 sequences, approximately 22% of which appear only once. Sequenced input: naive CD4+ T cells from blood. Receptors were obtained from a human donor in good health. The CDR3 runs from the conserved cysteine through the conserved F or W. A D gene is named only where the DNA matches it firmly. Size is stated for part of the rows, as once, few or many counts, or as a class when the clone is expanded.

d_gene	v_gene	abundance	j_gene	len	CDR3nt	CDR3aa
-	TRBV12-3/TRBV12-4	few	TRBJ1-4	16	TGTGCCAGCAGTTTAGCGCATGGGGGGGCTGGTGAAAAACTGTTTTTT	CASSLAHGGAGEKLFF
TRBD2	TRBV9	once	TRBJ2-1	16	TGTGCCAGCAGCGTAGCAGGGACTAGGATCTTCAATGAGCAGTTCTTC	CASSVAGTRIFNEQFF
-	TRBV7-2	many	TRBJ2-7	15	TGTGCCAGCAGCTTAGGACTAGTGGGACGTCCCGAGCAGTACTTC	CASSLGLVGRPEQYF
-	TRBV2	-	TRBJ2-2	15	TGTGCCAGCACGGGGGAGAGGTCGAACACCGGGGAGCTGTTTTTT	CASTGERSNTGELFF
-	TRBV12-3/TRBV12-4	few	TRBJ2-7	12	TGTGCCAGCAGTTCCCACTCGGGACTCCGGTACTTC	CASSSHSGLRYF
-	TRBV18	few	TRBJ2-3	14	TGTGCCAGCTCAGGATGGGGAACCACAGATACGCAGTATTTT	CASSGWGTTDTQYF
TRBD2	TRBV6-5	few	TRBJ2-1	18	TGTGCCAGCAGCCCACGGACTAGCGGGAAGAGCTCCTACAATGAGCAGTTCTTC	CASSPRTSGKSSYNEQFF
-	TRBV5-1	-	TRBJ2-6	17	TGCGCCAGCAGCGGAGGGGGGCGTGTTTCTGGGGCCAACGTCCTGACTTTC	CASSGGGRVSGANVLTF
TRBD2	TRBV5-1	-	TRBJ2-7	18	TGCGCCAGCAGCTATTGGACTAGCGGGGGGCCAACCTCCTACGAGCAGTACTTC	CASSYWTSGGPTSYEQYF
TRBD1	TRBV5-4	-	TRBJ1-2	14	TGTGCCAGCAGCTTGGCCCTGACAGGGAATGGCTACACCTTC	CASSLALTGNGYTF
TRBD1	TRBV28	few	TRBJ2-7	14	TGTGCCAGCAGTCCCGGGACAGTCGGATACGAGCAGTACTTC	CASSPGTVGYEQYF
-	TRBV5-1	many	TRBJ2-1	15	TGCGCCAGCAGCTTGAGTTGGGGAACGGGCAATGAGCAGTTCTTC	CASSLSWGTGNEQFF
TRBD1	TRBV28	-	TRBJ2-7	13	TGTGCCAGCAGAGACAGGGGCCGGTACGAGCAGTACTTC	CASRDRGRYEQYF
-	TRBV7-2	-	TRBJ2-5	15	-	CASSLVGSGTSPPYF